The sequence of this TCR beta chain was determined in a study of T-cell memory formation after mild COVID-19. This clonotype was counted at least ten times. Germline CDR1 and CDR2: SQVTM and ANQGSEA. Deletions cut 4 bases from V and 5 bases from J, with 12 bases between. The CDR3 sequence is 12 residues long. 5'RACE, which relied on constant-segment primers, yielded TCR alpha and TCR beta cDNA libraries carrying sample barcodes and UMIs. TCRdb independently ran MiXCR on the 5' RACE reads; one entry per CDR3 protein. The profile shows 530,000 or so distinct CDR3 sequences, about 18% of them singletons.

The sample was PBMCs or a T cell subset sorted from them (not recorded which). The rearrangement links TRBV29-1 to TRBJ2-7; D perhaps matches TRBD2 (6 bases). The TCR was taken from an adult woman who had mild COVID-19 (a few samples of this study predate the infection). Cell type and time point are not known. The CDR3 here is CSVVDGTDEQYF. The CDR3 bases are TGCAGCGTTGTGGATGGGACTGACGAGCAGTACTTC.